This record covers a single T cell receptor (beta chain). Its antigen remains unidentified. Trimming took 0 bases from V and 0 from J, leaving 5 bases between them. Germline loops: CDR1 SGDLS, CDR2 YYNGEE. CDR3 size: 14 residues. This specimen comes from a study of resident and recirculating memory T cells in vitiligo. General observations from the study: Different lesions suggested infiltration by different T cell clones.

Patients had to be free of confetti depigmentation, indicating active vitiligo. The protocol was immunoSEQ multiplex PCR, while the TCRdb copy is restricted to in-frame clones and leaves out a portion. The profile shows roughly 42,000 clones, around 90% of them singletons. The sample taken for sequencing was blood. This chain joins TRBV9 and TRBJ2-3, with D uncertain. This TCR came from a male donor with vitiligo. This CDR3 reads CASSVDTSTDTQYF. CDR3 bases: TGTGCCAGCAGCGTAGATACTAGCACAGATACGCAGTATTTT.